This T cell receptor (beta chain) was identified during a study of monozygotic twins with inflammatory bowel disease. TCRdb processed the 5' RACE reads again and assigns one entry to each CDR3 protein, with no DNA. This repertoire comprises fewer than 550,000 distinct CDR3 sequences; its ten largest clones make up 2% to 3%. Germline CDR1 SGHTA, CDR2 FQGNSA. The CDR3 length is 15 residues. Investigators extracted total RNA from whole blood and did not sort T cells. The genes are TRBV7-2 and TRBJ2-2; without DNA, the TCRdb call of TRBD2 cannot be checked. The source is a human donor with ulcerative colitis or Crohn's disease, or a healthy co-twin of an affected twin (not recorded which). The specimen was blood. This CDR3 is CASSPVQGWAGELFF.